This entry lists 22 T cell receptor beta chains sequenced from one sample in a study of regulatory T cells in long-lasting Graves disease. As for time point: persistent/refractory GD, antithyroid drugs over 5 years with positive TRAb. Construction of the TCR library relied on RNA isolated from PBMCs. Construction of the TCR beta libraries employed iRepertoire HTBI primers in conjunction with Arm-PCR of CDR3 regions. One entry per CDR3 protein results from TCRdb running MiXCR on the multiplex PCR reads. The repertoire includes 400,000 to 500,000 distinct CDR3 sequences, approximately 22% of them detected once, and approximately 15% sits in the top ten. The sample here was peripheral blood mononuclear cells (PBMCs), taken when the disease was refractory, from a patient treated with antithyroid drugs. Every receptor here comes from a female donor with Graves disease.

At least ten counts were recorded for this clonotype. The chain joins TRBV3-1 to TRBJ2-5; D remains unclear. The CDR3 spans 19 residues. Germline CDR1 reads LGHDT; CDR2 reads YNNKEL (reference sequence). Trimming removed 1 base at V and 1 base at J, with 22 bases between. The CDR3, as DNA: TGTGCCAGCAGCCAAGCCTTCTGGACGGACGGCGGATCCCAAGAGACCCAGTACTTC. This codes for CASSQAFWTDGGSQETQYF.

This clonotype was recorded many times. The chain links TRBV28 to TRBJ2-7, with D hard to call. This CDR3 is built from 14 residues. CDR1 is MDHEN and CDR2 is SYDVKM in the germline V gene. The ends were cut back, 6 bases at V and 4 bases at J, with 16 bases in the middle. CDR3 nucleotide sequence: TGTGCCAGCAGCTACCGGAGCATGGGGTACGAGCAGTACTTC. Translating it yields CASSYRSMGYEQYF. The full variable domain, in which reference TRBV28 and TRBJ2-7 provide the parts outside the CDR3, is DVKVTQSSRYLVKRTGEKVFLECVQDMDHENMFWYRQDPGLGLRLIYFSYDVKMKEKGDIPEGYSVSREKKERFSLILESASTNQTSMYLCASSYRSMGYEQYFGPGTRLTVT.

The chain carries TRBV15 and TRBJ2-3; 9 bases map to TRBD2. Germline V CDR1 and CDR2: LNHNV, YYDKDF (reference sequence). The CDR3 loop spans 16 amino acids. V lost 5 bases, J lost 5 bases, and 11 bases stayed unmatched. CDR3: CATSYHLAGVGDTQYF. Here the CDR3 DNA reads TGTGCCACCAGCTACCACTTAGCGGGAGTCGGAGATACGCAGTATTTT.

Note on this clonotype: A read error may be the cause here, since a much bigger clone is one base away. DNA for the CDR3: TGTGCCAGTACACCTTCGACAGGGGCTAATGAAAAACTGTTTTTT. Amino acids: CASTPSTGANEKLFF. The chain combines TRBV19 with TRBJ1-4; 8 bases align to TRBD1. The CDR3 has 15 amino acids. J lost 3 bases, V lost 7 bases, and 7 bases had no gene match. CDR1 and CDR2 (germline): LNHDA, SQIVND (reference sequence).

The table lists this clonotype with many counts. The rearrangement joins TRBV7-8 to TRBJ1-2; D remains ambiguous. Germline V gene lookup returns CDR1 SGHVS and CDR2 FQNEAQ. This CDR3 is 14 amino acids long. V was trimmed by 5 bases and J by 4 bases, leaving 14 bases between them. The CDR3: CASSEKDYSYGYTF. CDR3 bases: TGTGCCAGCAGCGAAAAGGATTACAGCTATGGCTACACCTTC.

Ten or more counts support this clonotype. The rearrangement joins TRBV28 to TRBJ2-7; 7 positions agree with TRBD2. The junction had 5 bases not matched to a gene; V was cut back by 7 bases and J by 2 bases. The CDR3 covers 13 residues. Germline CDR1 MDHEN, CDR2 SYDVKM. CDR3 region: CASNSGLAYEQYF. The CDR3 coding sequence is TGTGCCAGCAACTCCGGACTAGCCTACGAGCAGTACTTC.

The CDR3, as DNA: TGTGCCAGCAGCCAAGATGCAGCGAACACCGGGGAGCTGTTTTTT. Residues: CASSQDAANTGELFF. The chain couples TRBV3-1 to TRBJ2-2; no clear D. The CDR3 extends over 15 amino acids. Trimming shortened V by 0 bases and J by 0 bases, and 5 bases separated the two germline ends. Germline loops: CDR1 LGHDT, CDR2 YNNKEL (reference sequence). The full variable domain, in which reference TRBV3-1 and TRBJ2-2 provide the parts outside the CDR3, is DTAVSQTPKYLVTQMGNDKSIKCEQNLGHDTMYWYKQDSKKFLKIMFSYNNKELIINETVPNRFSPKSPDKAHLNLHINSLELGDSAVYFCASSQDAANTGELFFGEGSRLTVL.

The genes are TRBV27 and TRBJ1-1; D is unresolved. The CDR3 spans 16 residues. CDR1 and CDR2 (germline): MNHEY, SMNVEV (reference sequence). V was shortened by 5 bases and J by 2 bases, with 18 bases between the two germline ends. This CDR3 is CASSPLYTTLNTEAFF. CDR3 sequence (DNA): TGTGCCAGCAGTCCACTCTACACCACCTTAAACACTGAAGCTTTCTTT.

This clonotype has ten or more counts. The chain joins TRBV6-1 to TRBJ2-5; D may be TRBD2 (6 bases). The length of the CDR3 is 13 residues. The ends were cut back, 4 bases at V and 5 bases at J, with 11 bases in the middle. Germline CDR1 MNHNS, CDR2 SASEGT. CDR3 nucleotides: TGTGCCAGCAGTGGGGGACTGGACGAGACCCAGTACTTC. Protein product: CASSGGLDETQYF.

This clonotype was observed many times. J is TRBJ2-2 and V is TRBV10-3; TRBD1 matches 7 bases. V was clipped by 2 bases and J by 3 bases; unmatched bases: 0. The CDR3 is made up of 14 amino acids. Germline CDR1 is ENHRY and CDR2 is SYGVKD. The CDR3 is CAISEDRDTGELFF. The CDR3 nucleotides read TGTGCCATCAGTGAGGACAGGGACACCGGGGAGCTGTTTTTT.

The chain joins TRBV12-3 or TRBV12-4 to TRBJ2-3; perhaps D is TRBD1 or TRBD2 (5 bases each). The CDR3 length is 14 residues. The V and J ends lost 5 bases and 10 bases respectively, with 19 bases between them. The CDR3 region is CASSPTEGPEAQYF. The CDR3 DNA reads as TGTGCCAGCAGTCCCACCGAGGGACCGGAGGCGCAGTATTTT.

The CDR3 region is CASSLVLGLSSYEQYF. For the CDR3, the DNA is TGTGCCAGCAGCTTAGTTCTGGGACTCAGCTCCTACGAGCAGTACTTC. The chain links TRBV7-9 to TRBJ2-7; D might be TRBD2 (6 bases). This CDR3 region has 16 residues. V lost 1 base, J lost 0 bases, and 13 bases lay in between. The V gene's germline CDR1 is SEHNR and CDR2 FQNEAQ (reference sequence).

Turning to this clonotype: One end of the junction fails to match germline, which may point to a read error. The V call is TRBV28, the J call TRBJ2-5, with D tentatively TRBD1 (6 bases). The CDR3 consists of 13 residues. CDR1 is MDHEN and CDR2 is SYDVKM in the germline V gene. CDR3 loop: CASSEWGQGTQYF. DNA of the CDR3: TGTGCCAGCAGTGAATGGGGGCAAGGGACCCAGTACTTC.

In this sample, this clonotype turned up many times. The V and J genes are TRBV20-1 and TRBJ2-5, with D perhaps matching TRBD2 (6 bases). CDR1 is DFQATT and CDR2 is SNEGSKA in the germline V gene (reference sequence). The CDR3 contains 15 residues. V was pared by 6 bases and J by 4 bases, with 21 bases between. The CDR3 protein is CSAADLGGPTETQYF. CDR3 in DNA: TGCAGTGCCGCAGATCTAGGAGGGCCGACAGAGACCCAGTACTTC.

This clonotype was seen a few times. The CDR3: CASSLPAGPRTEAFF. The CDR3, as DNA: TGTGCCAGCAGCTTGCCGGCAGGGCCGAGAACTGAAGCTTTCTTT. The chain links TRBV5-8 to TRBJ1-1; perhaps TRBD1 as D (5 bases). The V gene's germline CDR1 is SGHTS and CDR2 YDEGEE. V lost 1 base and J 5 bases, leaving 15 bases between the germline ends. CDR3 size: 15 residues.

The chain couples TRBV28 to TRBJ1-6, with D possibly TRBD1 on 6 matching bases. Trimming removed 5 bases from V and 9 bases from J, with 14 bases in between. This CDR3 is 14 amino acids long. Germline-derived CDR1 and CDR2 are MDHEN and SYDVKM. The CDR3 DNA sequence: TGTGCCAGCAGTACAGGGTTTGAACTTTCACCCCTCCACTTT. This codes for CASSTGFELSPLHF.

The V and J genes are TRBV18 and TRBJ2-7, with D tentatively TRBD1 (6 bases). Germline assignment: CDR1 KGHSH and CDR2 LQKENI. This CDR3 is built from 16 residues. V dropped 4 bases and J dropped 1 base, with 17 bases sitting between them. The CDR3 sequence is CASSRVTGHHSYEQYF. DNA of the CDR3: TGTGCCAGCTCACGTGTTACAGGGCATCATTCCTACGAGCAGTACTTC.

This clonotype was recorded at least ten times. V usage is TRBV28 and J usage is TRBJ1-4; D remains unclear. From germline, CDR1 is MDHEN and CDR2 SYDVKM. The CDR3 covers 15 residues. V shed 4 bases and J shed 0 bases, with 9 bases lying between them. CDR3 residues: CASSSSGSTNEKLFF. The CDR3 bases are TGTGCCAGCAGTTCCTCAGGATCAACTAATGAAAAACTGTTTTTT.

This chain joins TRBV5-4 and TRBJ2-7; D is unresolved. The CDR3 contains 14 residues. Between the trimmed V and J ends, which lost 2 bases and 7 bases, there was a span of 16 bases. Germline V CDR1 and CDR2: SGHNT, YYREEE (reference sequence). CDR3 bases: TGTGCCAGCAGCTTAGAGCCCGCGGAAAAGGAGCAGTACTTC. Translated: CASSLEPAEKEQYF. The full variable domain, with the rest looked up from reference TRBV5-4 and TRBJ2-7, is ETGVTQSPTHLIKTRGQQVTLRCSSQSGHNTVSWYQQALGQGPQFIFQYYREEENGRGNFPPRFSGLQFPNYSSELNVNALELDDSALYLCASSLEPAEKEQYFGPGTRLTVT.

This clonotype appeared many times. The J gene is TRBJ2-5, the V gene TRBV9, with D perhaps matching TRBD1 (6 bases). Germline V CDR1 and CDR2: SGDLS, YYNGEE. The CDR3 spans 15 residues. The V gene lost 4 bases and the J gene lost 4 bases, with 17 bases spanning the gap. The CDR3 nucleotides read TGTGCCAGCAGCCCTCACCTAGGGGGTGGAGAGACCCAGTACTTC. It encodes CASSPHLGGGETQYF.

This clonotype was observed a single time. CDR3 nucleotide sequence: TGTGCCAGCAGTCTCGGACTAGCGGGAGGTGGCGGTACGCAGTATTTT. Encoded protein: CASSLGLAGGGGTQYF. This rearrangement joins TRBV12-3 or TRBV12-4 to TRBJ2-3; 14 nucleotides align to TRBD2. CDR3 length: 16 amino acids. The trim removed 5 bases at V and 8 bases at J, leaving 9 bases unmatched.

This chain uses TRBV20-1 with TRBJ1-5; D is unclear. The CDR3 runs to 12 residues. V gave up 6 bases and J gave up 4 bases, with 10 bases separating them. Germline V CDR1 and CDR2: DFQATT, SNEGSKA (reference sequence). DNA of the CDR3: TGCAGTGCAAATCCACCGAATCAGCCCCAGCATTTT. It is translated as CSANPPNQPQHF.